The 20 T cell receptor beta chains below were found in one sample sequenced in a study of Graves' ophthalmopathy and Graves' hyperthyroidism. Investigators amplified TCR beta CDR3 regions from RNA transcripts. An initial RT-PCR round employing HTBI primers preceded a second-round multiplex PCR. TCRdb fed the multiplex PCR reads into MiXCR, producing one record per CDR3 protein. The sample has 580,000 or so distinct CDR3 sequences, under 40% seen once. The material sequenced was peripheral blood or thyroid tissue (not recorded which). These TCRs come from an adult man with Graves' hyperthyroidism.

This clonotype was detected ten times or more. The genes are TRBV2 and TRBJ1-6, with D perhaps matching TRBD1 (5 bases). Trimming stripped 8 bases from V and 7 bases from J, with 12 bases between. CDR3 length: 13 residues. Germline V gene sequence: CDR1 SNHLY, CDR2 FYNNEI. DNA of the CDR3: TGTGCCAGCCTTCCAGGGAGGAATTCACCCCTCCACTTT. Its protein product is CASLPGRNSPLHF.

This clonotype was seen more than once but under ten times. With a much larger clone just one base away, this may be a read error. The genes are TRBV4-2 and TRBJ2-5, with 8 bases aligning to TRBD1. The CDR3 runs 16 residues. J was trimmed by 0 bases and V by 0 bases; bases with no gene match: 3. The germline V gene encodes CDR1 LGHNA and CDR2 YNFKEQ. CDR3 nucleotides: TGTGCCAGCAGCCAAGATGGGACAGGCAACCAAGAGACCCAGTACTTC. This gives the protein CASSQDGTGNQETQYF.

V is TRBV7-9 and J is TRBJ2-7, with TRBD1 identical over 8 bases. Trimming removed 6 bases from V and 7 bases from J; junction bases left unmatched: 8. This CDR3 has 13 residues. Germline lookup yields CDR1 SEHNR and CDR2 FQNEAQ (reference sequence). This CDR3 reads CASRKTGDDEQYF. CDR3 DNA: TGTGCCAGCAGGAAGACAGGGGACGATGAGCAGTACTTC.

This clonotype came up a few times. CDR3 region: CASIRNPLDTQYF. The CDR3 nucleotides are TGTGCCAGCATTAGAAACCCCCTGGATACGCAGTATTTT. This chain links TRBV2 with TRBJ2-3; D is uncertain. From germline, CDR1 is SNHLY and CDR2 FYNNEI. Trimming removed 7 bases from V and 6 bases from J, with 14 bases in between. The CDR3 covers 13 residues.

This clonotype was seen at least ten times. In DNA, the CDR3 is TGTGCCAGCAGCCTCAGGACAGGGGGTAATTCACCCCTCCACTTT. Translated: CASSLRTGGNSPLHF. The chain links TRBV14 to TRBJ1-6, with TRBD1 matching 10 bases. The CDR3 consists of 15 residues. J gave up 6 bases and V 4 bases, and 3 bases lay outside the gene matches. The germline CDR1 and CDR2 sequences are SGHDN and FVKESK.

This clonotype was counted ten times or more. The chain has TRBV7-8 and TRBJ1-4; D is unclear. V was pared by 1 base and J by 7 bases, with 7 bases between. This CDR3 is built from 13 residues. Germline V gene data show CDR1 as SGHVS and CDR2 as FQNEAQ. The chain's CDR3 is CASSLVSGEKLFF. The CDR3 bases are TGTGCCAGCAGCTTAGTGAGTGGTGAAAAACTGTTTTTT.

The chain is built from TRBV6-1 and TRBJ1-5; TRBD1 matches at 8 bases. The CDR3 is made up of 15 amino acids. Per the germline V gene, CDR1 is MNHNS and CDR2 is SASEGT. V was clipped by 6 bases and J by 11 bases; unmatched bases: 15. The CDR3 loop is CASSEAQGARETQHF. The CDR3 bases are TGTGCCAGCAGCGAGGCCCAGGGGGCTCGGGAGACCCAGCATTTT.

This clonotype was seen many times. V is TRBV10-3 and J is TRBJ2-2; possibly TRBD1 for D (6 bases). The CDR3 extends over 15 amino acids. The V and J ends lost 8 bases and 4 bases respectively, with 17 bases between them. From germline, CDR1 is ENHRY and CDR2 SYGVKD. The CDR3 sequence: CAIAEHGQSTGELFF. DNA for the CDR3: TGTGCCATCGCGGAGCACGGACAGAGCACCGGGGAGCTGTTTTTT.

In this sample, this clonotype turned up many times. The gene calls are TRBV5-1 and TRBJ2-5; D assignment may be TRBD1 or TRBD2 (5 bases each). V gave up 6 bases and J gave up 6 bases, with 15 bases separating them. In germline, CDR1 is SGHRS, CDR2 YFSETQ. The CDR3 has 13 residues. DNA for the CDR3: TGCGCCAGCACCCCCCCGTGGGGACAGACCCAGTACTTC. This sequence encodes CASTPPWGQTQYF.

The J gene is TRBJ2-5, the V gene TRBV15, with D tentatively TRBD1 (5 bases). The CDR3 loop spans 14 amino acids. Germline CDR1 is LNHNV and CDR2 is YYDKDF (reference sequence). The V and J ends lost 3 bases and 5 bases respectively, with 13 bases between them. The CDR3 spells CATSRIQGGETQYF. For the CDR3, the DNA is TGTGCCACCAGCAGGATCCAGGGTGGGGAGACCCAGTACTTC. The full variable domain, rest sourced from reference TRBV15 and TRBJ2-5, is DAMVIQNPRYQVTQFGKPVTLSCSQTLNHNVMYWYQQKSSQAPKLLFHYYDKDFNNEADTPDNFQSRRPNTSFCFLDIRSPGLGDTAMYLCATSRIQGGETQYFGPGTRLLVL.

J is TRBJ1-6 and V is TRBV11-3; 8 bases match TRBD1. From germline, CDR1 is SGHNT and CDR2 YENEEA. V lost 1 base and J lost 4; bases outside the gene matches: 12. The CDR3 length is 19 residues. CDR3 nucleotide sequence: TGTGCCAGCAGCTTAGGCCCGTTTGGGACAGGCCTATATAATTCACCCCTCCACTTT. This gives the protein CASSLGPFGTGLYNSPLHF.

As concerns this clonotype: One end of the junction does not line up with germline, which may come from a read error. The chain couples TRBV10-3 to TRBJ2-7; TRBD2 agrees at 8 bases. CDR3 length: 16 residues. The germline CDR1 and CDR2 sequences are ENHRY and SYGVKD. The CDR3 is CASSPVAGLRPYEQYF. The CDR3 nucleotides read TGTGCCAGCAGTCCCGTAGCGGGACTACGACCCTACGAGCAGTACTTC.

The chain has TRBV7-8 and TRBJ2-7; 8 bases are a match to TRBD2. Germline V gene sequence: CDR1 SGHVS, CDR2 FQNEAQ. The CDR3 length is 15 residues. V gave up 4 bases and J gave up 5 bases; unmatched junction bases: 10. The CDR3: CASSSQEGLVDEQYF. Written as DNA, the CDR3 is TGTGCCAGCAGCTCCCAGGAGGGACTAGTCGACGAGCAGTACTTC.

This clonotype was found a few times. The rearrangement links TRBV3-1 to TRBJ1-2; D gene unclear. Per germline, CDR1 LGHDT and CDR2 YNNKEL (reference sequence). V lost 4 bases and J 4 bases, leaving 7 bases between the germline ends. The CDR3 is 12 amino acids. CDR3 coding DNA: TGTGCCAGCAGCCGTGAAATCTATGGCTACACCTTC. Translation gives CASSREIYGYTF.

The genes are TRBV2 and TRBJ1-1, with a tentative D call TRBD1 (5 bases). Deletions cut 6 bases from V and 0 bases from J, with 17 bases between. This CDR3 contains 16 residues. Germline CDR1 SNHLY, CDR2 FYNNEI. The CDR3 region is CASSDTPGPVNTEAFF. The DNA of the CDR3 is TGTGCCAGCAGCGACACACCGGGACCGGTGAACACTGAAGCTTTCTTT. The whole variable domain, remainder taken from reference TRBV2 and TRBJ1-1, is EPEVTQTPSHQVTQMGQEVILRCVPISNHLYFYWYRQILGQKVEFLVSFYNNEISEKSEIFDDQFSVERPDGSNFTLKIRSTKLEDSAMYFCASSDTPGPVNTEAFFGQGTRLTVV.

The gene calls are TRBV20-1 and TRBJ2-5; weak D call: TRBD2 (6 bases). Germline V gene sequence: CDR1 DFQATT, CDR2 SNEGSKA (reference sequence). The CDR3 runs to 15 residues. V lost 0 bases and J 1 base, leaving 12 bases between the germline ends. This chain's CDR3 is CSARDLWEVQETQYF. The CDR3 region has the DNA TGCAGTGCTAGAGATCTCTGGGAGGTCCAAGAGACCCAGTACTTC.

The chain carries TRBV7-3 and TRBJ2-1; D unresolved. Germline assignment: CDR1 SGHTA and CDR2 FQGTGA. Trimming removed 6 bases at V and 0 bases at J, with 12 bases between. The CDR3 extends over 15 amino acids. The CDR3 is CASSPAVTSYNEQFF. CDR3 in DNA: TGTGCCAGCAGTCCGGCGGTAACCTCCTACAATGAGCAGTTCTTC.

Many counts were recorded for this clonotype. The chain employs TRBV7-9 and TRBJ2-3; D remains ambiguous. The CDR3 consists of 11 residues. Between the trimmed V and J ends, which lost 5 bases and 5 bases, there was a span of 5 bases. Germline V CDR1 and CDR2: SEHNR, FQNEAQ (reference sequence). The chain's CDR3 is CASSPQDTQYF. CDR3 DNA sequence: TGTGCCAGCAGCCCCCAAGATACGCAGTATTTT.

This clonotype was detected ten times or more. This may stem from a read error, because a much larger clone lies one nucleotide away. J is TRBJ1-1 and V is TRBV29-1; D call uncertain. This CDR3 is 13 amino acids long. CDR1 and CDR2 from the germline V gene are SQVTM and ANQGSEA. V lost 2 bases and J 0 bases, leaving 7 bases between the germline ends. The chain's CDR3 is CSVEWGVNTEAFF. Here the CDR3 DNA reads TGCAGCGTTGAATGGGGAGTGAACACTGAAGCTTTCTTT.

The chain combines TRBV7-9 with TRBJ2-3, with D maybe TRBD2 (5 bases). Germline V gene data show CDR1 as SEHNR and CDR2 as FQNEAQ (reference sequence). CDR3 length: 18 residues. Deletions cut 1 base from V and 1 base from J, with 18 bases between. CDR3 protein: CASSLDPRTGKGTDTQYF. DNA for the CDR3: TGTGCCAGCAGCTTAGACCCCCGGACCGGGAAGGGCACAGATACGCAGTATTTT. Together with reference TRBV7-9 and TRBJ2-3, the CDR3 gives the full variable domain: DTGVSQNPRHKITKRGQNVTFRCDPISEHNRLYWYRQTLGQGPEFLTYFQNEAQLEKSRLLSDRFSAERPKGSFSTLEIQRTEQGDSAMYLCASSLDPRTGKGTDTQYFGPGTRLTVL.